A single sample gave rise to the 18 T cell receptor beta chains below, sequenced in a study of T cell clonality in common variable immunodeficiency (dated by TCRdb to about 2015). These receptors lack a known antigen. Receptor libraries were prepared by the immunoSEQ multiplex PCR assay. In TCRdb, the immuneACCESS table is reduced to in-frame sequences with V and J assigned. These tables do not hold every clone; where another copy was compared, an unresolved V gene accounts for under half, and the others remain unexplained. The sample counts some 17,000 clones, each observed more than once. Roughly 14% of the sample is held by the ten biggest clonotypes. Study-wide findings and limitations: CVID TCRbeta sequences were reported to have fewer deletions and N-nucleotide insertions and to lack highly modified clones with 13 or more V deletions.

Sample: peripheral blood mononuclear cells. All receptors derive from a human donor with common variable immunodeficiency.

This clone was found many times. The CDR3 extends 3 residues past the end of the read, so its final part is completed from the germline J gene. The chain uses TRBV19 and TRBJ2-4, with TRBD1 matching over 9 bases. Germline CDR1 is LNHDA and CDR2 is SQIVND (reference sequence). Losses at the gene ends were 7 bases for V and 8 bases for J; bases not matched to a gene: 3. The CDR3 is made up of 12 amino acids. Incomplete CDR3 DNA: TGTGCCAGTAAGGGACAGGGTTACATT. Its protein product is CASKGQGYI. The entire CDR3 is CASKGQGYIQYF. The full variable domain, with the rest looked up from reference TRBV19 and TRBJ2-4, is DGGITQSPKYLFRKEGQNVTLSCEQNLNHDAMYWYRQDPGQGLRLIYYSQIVNDFQKGDIAEGYSVSREKKESFPLTVTSAQKNPTAFYLCASKGQGYIQYFGAGTRLSVL.

Points on this clone: The read terminates 3 residues ahead of where the CDR3 ends, so the germline J gene completes it. The chain uses TRBV5-1 and TRBJ2-7; 8 bases line up with TRBD1. The CDR3 runs to 14 residues. Germline CDR1 reads SGHRS; CDR2 reads YFSETQ. The J segment lost 5 bases and the V segment lost 2 bases, leaving 6 bases of the junction unmatched. CDR3 DNA (partial): TGCGCCAGCAGCTTAGGTCCGACAGGGGACGAG. Protein: CASSLGPTGDE. Given in full, the CDR3 is CASSLGPTGDEQYF.

This clone was counted ten times or more. The read is 3 residues too short to cover the CDR3 end, so that end is filled in from the germline J gene. The genes are TRBV19 and TRBJ2-7; D is unresolved. V was shortened by 0 bases and J by 0 bases, with 6 bases between the two germline ends. Germline V gives CDR1 LNHDA, CDR2 SQIVND (reference sequence). This CDR3 has 14 amino acids. Incomplete CDR3 DNA: TGTGCCAGTAGTATAGACCTATCCTCCTACGAG. Translating gives CASSIDLSSYE. The complete CDR3 reads CASSIDLSSYEQYF.

This clone was observed a handful of times. Read sequence stops 3 residues before the CDR3 end, and the germline J gene provides the missing end. The sample carries other DNA sequences with the same CDR3. This chain joins TRBV5-4 and TRBJ2-5; 9 bases match TRBD2. J lost 3 bases, V lost 4 bases, and 4 bases had no gene match. The CDR3 is 14 amino acids. Germline CDR1 SGHNT, CDR2 YYREEE (reference sequence). Here the CDR3 reads CASSPRGGEETQYF. The CDR3 DNA, read in part, is TGTGCCAGCAGCCCGCGCGGGGGGGAAGAGACC.

Points on this clone: The read falls 3 residues short of the CDR3 end, and the missing part is taken from the germline J gene. The rearrangement links TRBV7-9 to TRBJ1-4, with D unresolved. The CDR3 is 15 residues long. Deletions cut 1 base from V and 2 bases from J, with 8 bases between. Germline V lookup: CDR1 SEHNR, CDR2 FQNEAQ (reference sequence). CDR3 DNA, as far as it was read: TGTGCCAGCAGCTTAGGGGCTGGCACTAATGAAAAA. This encodes CASSLGAGTNEK. The entire CDR3 protein reads CASSLGAGTNEKLFF.

Comments on this clone: The read ends 3 residues early relative to the CDR3; the germline J gene fills the gap. The chain combines TRBV2 with TRBJ1-1; 8 nucleotides align to TRBD1. Germline V gives CDR1 SNHLY, CDR2 FYNNEI. This CDR3 is built from 15 residues. V trimming: 5 bases; J trimming: 0 bases; junction bases outside the gene matches: 5. The CDR3 DNA, read in part, is TGTGCCAGCAGTACCGGACAGGGATTGAACACTGAA. Protein: CASSTGQGLNTE. The whole CDR3 sequence is CASSTGQGLNTEAFF.

This clone turned up a few times. The CDR3 goes on 3 residues after the read ends, and that part is filled in from the germline J gene. The chain joins TRBV19 to TRBJ1-2; D gene uncertain. The CDR3 consists of 13 residues. Looked up from germline, CDR1 is LNHDA and CDR2 is SQIVND (reference sequence). Trimming took off 6 bases at V and 3 bases at J, with 11 bases between the two ends. The CDR3 DNA, read in part, is TGTGCCAGTAGATCCGGGGTCCACTATGGC. Protein product: CASRSGVHYG. The entire CDR3 reads CASRSGVHYGYTF. Supplemented by reference TRBV19 and TRBJ1-2, the full variable domain reads DGGITQSPKYLFRKEGQNVTLSCEQNLNHDAMYWYRQDPGQGLRLIYYSQIVNDFQKGDIAEGYSVSREKKESFPLTVTSAQKNPTAFYLCASRSGVHYGYTFGSGTRLTVV.

This clone was detected many times. CDR3 region: CASSLASGFQETQYF. Incomplete CDR3 DNA: TGCGCCAGCAGCTTAGCTAGCGGGTTCCAAGAGACC. J is TRBJ2-5 and V is TRBV5-1; 8 bases map to TRBD2. Read sequence stops 3 residues before the CDR3 end, and the germline J gene provides the missing end. Germline CDR1 is SGHRS and CDR2 is YFSETQ. J gave up 1 base and V 2 bases, and 4 bases lay outside the gene matches. The CDR3 has 15 residues.

At least ten counts were recorded for this clone. The CDR3 extends 3 residues past the end of the read, so its final part is completed from the germline J gene. The chain joins TRBV6-4 to TRBJ1-2; TRBD1 matches 7 bases. The germline V gene encodes CDR1 MRHNA and CDR2 SNTAGT. This CDR3 contains 17 residues. Trimming took 2 bases from V and 7 from J; bases not matched to a gene: 16. Partial CDR3 DNA: TGTGCCAGCAGTGACCCCGCCCGTCGGACAGGATCAGGTGGC. Residues: CASSDPARRTGSGG. The whole CDR3 is CASSDPARRTGSGGYTF.

This clone turned up a few times. The CDR3 end is not reached by the read, which stops 3 residues before it; the germline J gene fills it in. The chain is built from TRBV19 and TRBJ1-2, with 8 bases aligning to TRBD1. Germline-derived CDR1 and CDR2 are LNHDA and SQIVND (reference sequence). The length of the CDR3 is 14 residues. J lost 3 bases, V lost 1 base, and 1 base had no gene match. CDR3 DNA, as far as it was read: TGTGCCAGTAGTATAGGACAGGGGTACTATGGC. Its translation: CASSIGQGYYG. The CDR3 in full is CASSIGQGYYGYTF.

In this sample, this clone turned up a few times. The read terminates 3 residues before the CDR3 end, so the remaining end is supplied by the germline J gene. J is TRBJ1-1 and V is TRBV7-2; 7 bases match TRBD1. This CDR3 is built from 17 residues. Germline CDR1 reads SGHTA; CDR2 reads FQGNSA. The CDR3 region is CASSLASRQTGPPQAFF. The sequenced CDR3 bases are TGTGCCAGCAGCTTAGCGAGTCGACAGACAGGGCCCCCCCAA.

This clone turned up a few times. The read ends 3 residues shy of where the CDR3 ends; the end is completed using the germline J gene. This sequence joins TRBV2 and TRBJ2-2, with D possibly being TRBD2 (5 bases). Germline V lookup: CDR1 SNHLY, CDR2 FYNNEI. This CDR3 region has 14 residues. V was pared by 10 bases and J by 2 bases, with 14 bases between. The CDR3 bases that were read are TGTGCCACCCGCGGAGCGGCAAACACCGGGGAG. Translating it yields CATRGAANTGE. The full CDR3 protein is CATRGAANTGELFF.

This clone has just a few counts. The CDR3 goes on 3 residues after the read ends, and that part is filled in from the germline J gene. V gene TRBV7-2 combines with J gene TRBJ2-3; 8 bases map to TRBD1. CDR1 is SGHTA, CDR2 FQGNSA, per germline. The CDR3 loop spans 15 amino acids. V trimming: 2 bases; J trimming: 6 bases; junction bases outside the gene matches: 7. Partial CDR3 DNA: TGTGCCAGCAGCTTAACCAGGGGGCCATTGGATACG. Its translation is CASSLTRGPLDT. The entire CDR3 protein is CASSLTRGPLDTQYF.

Regarding this clone: The read ends 3 residues early relative to the CDR3; the germline J gene fills the gap. The chain combines TRBV2 with TRBJ2-5; 10 bases align to TRBD2. The CDR3 is made up of 17 amino acids. V was pared by 0 bases and J by 1 base, with 5 bases of the junction left unmatched. The V gene's germline CDR1 is SNHLY and CDR2 FYNNEI. CDR3 bases read: TGTGCCAGCAGTGAAGCCCTAACTAGCGGGGCCCAAGAGACC. This encodes CASSEALTSGAQET. The CDR3 as a whole reads CASSEALTSGAQETQYF.

This clone turned up a few times. Read coverage stops 3 residues before the CDR3 terminus; the germline J gene supplies the remainder. The chain combines TRBV2 with TRBJ2-5, with D maybe TRBD1 (6 bases). Germline CDR1 reads SNHLY; CDR2 reads FYNNEI. The CDR3 covers 16 residues. Trimming removed 7 bases at V and 2 bases at J, with 20 bases between. The CDR3 DNA, read in part, is TGTGCCAGCACCCGGGACCCTACAGGGCCACAAGAGACC. Its translation is CASTRDPTGPQET. The complete CDR3 reads CASTRDPTGPQETQYF.

This clone was observed many times. The read is 3 residues too short to cover the CDR3 end, so that end is filled in from the germline J gene. The chain couples TRBV28 to TRBJ2-3; TRBD2 aligns across 11 bases. Unmatched junction bases numbered 6, after V lost 2 bases and J lost 5 bases. CDR1 and CDR2 from the germline V gene are MDHEN and SYDVKM. The CDR3 length is 16 residues. The CDR3 DNA, read in part, is TGTGCCAGCAGTTTAGGGGTAGCGGGAGGGGGAGATACG. This gives the protein CASSLGVAGGGDT. The full CDR3 is CASSLGVAGGGDTQYF. The whole variable domain, remainder taken from reference TRBV28 and TRBJ2-3, is DVKVTQSSRYLVKRTGEKVFLECVQDMDHENMFWYRQDPGLGLRLIYFSYDVKMKEKGDIPEGYSVSREKKERFSLILESASTNQTSMYLCASSLGVAGGGDTQYFGPGTRLTVL.

The table lists this clone with many counts. The read terminates 3 residues ahead of where the CDR3 ends, so the germline J gene completes it. The V and J genes are TRBV27 and TRBJ1-5; TRBD1 matches 7 bases. V lost 5 bases and J lost 5; bases outside the gene matches: 3. This CDR3 has 13 amino acids. Germline assignment: CDR1 MNHEY and CDR2 SMNVEV (reference sequence). The CDR3 bases that were read are TGTGCCAGCAGTGGGGACAGAGATCAGCCC. This sequence encodes CASSGDRDQP. The entire CDR3 protein reads CASSGDRDQPQHF.

This clone was seen more than once but under ten times. Coverage ceases 3 residues before the CDR3 finishes, and the germline J gene fills in the end. V gene TRBV18 combines with J gene TRBJ1-4; possible D gene TRBD1, 6 bases. Per germline, CDR1 KGHSH and CDR2 LQKENI. V was clipped by 3 bases and J by 2 bases, with 13 bases between them. The CDR3 totals 16 residues. Incomplete CDR3 DNA: TGTGCCAGCTCACCCACTCCAGGGGCGACTAATGAAAAA. It translates to CASSPTPGATNEK. The complete CDR3 protein is CASSPTPGATNEKLFF.